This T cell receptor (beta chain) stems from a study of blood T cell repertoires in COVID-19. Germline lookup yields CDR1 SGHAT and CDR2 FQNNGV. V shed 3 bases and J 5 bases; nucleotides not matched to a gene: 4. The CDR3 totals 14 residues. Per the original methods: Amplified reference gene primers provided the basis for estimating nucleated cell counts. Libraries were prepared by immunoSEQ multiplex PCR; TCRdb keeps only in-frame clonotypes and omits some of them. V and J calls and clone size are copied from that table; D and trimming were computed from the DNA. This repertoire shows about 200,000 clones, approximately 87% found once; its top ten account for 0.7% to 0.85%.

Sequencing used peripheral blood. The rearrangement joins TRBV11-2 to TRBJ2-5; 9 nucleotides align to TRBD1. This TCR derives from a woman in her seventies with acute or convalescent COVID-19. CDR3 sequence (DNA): TGTGCCAGCAGCTTCAACAGGGGGCGGGAGACCCAGTACTTC. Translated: CASSFNRGRETQYF.